A single TCR beta chain is shown here with its context. Its antigen is currently unknown. CDR1 is SGHRS and CDR2 is YFSETQ in the germline V gene. Unmatched junction bases numbered 1, after V lost 0 bases and J lost 6 bases. This CDR3 has 14 amino acids. Only in-frame clones appear in the TCRdb table, and some are missing; sequencing was by immunoSEQ multiplex PCR. Of about 62,000 clones in the sample, 70% to 80% are singletons; the top ten hold 2.5% to 3%. The sample comes from a study of radiotherapy plus CTLA-4 blockade in lung cancer. As for the study in general: For roughly 19% of patients, objective responses occurred, and roughly 31% had disease control. Findings and caveats of the study: After treatment with radiotherapy plus ipilimumab, TCR clones that came from the tumor expanded in blood.

The study gave focal radiation plus ipilimumab CTLA-4 blockade to patients with chemo-refractory metastatic non-small-cell lung cancer. This chain connects TRBV5-1 to TRBJ2-2, with 8 bases that match TRBD1. The sequenced sample was peripheral blood, obtained from a patient treated with radiotherapy plus ipilimumab. The TCR comes from a human donor with non-small cell lung cancer who had a complete response to radiotherapy plus ipilimumab. CDR3: CASSLGTGSGELFF. The CDR3 DNA sequence: TGCGCCAGCAGCTTGGGGACAGGGTCCGGGGAGCTGTTTTTT. Full variable domain (rest looked up from reference TRBV5-1 and TRBJ2-2): KAGVTQTPRYLIKTRGQQVTLSCSPISGHRSVSWYQQTPGQGLQFLFEYFSETQRNKGNFPGRFSGRQFSNSRSEMNVSTLELGDSALYLCASSLGTGSGELFFGEGSRLTVL.